Presented here are 2 T cell receptor beta chains from one specimen sequenced in a study of blood T cells in healthy people across ages. The use of a sample-barcoded 5' primer and a J-beta primer mix characterized a second PCR of roughly 6 to 11 cycles. TCRdb ran MiXCR on the 5' RACE reads and lists one entry per CDR3 protein. The sample has about 830,000 distinct CDR3 sequences; roughly 60% are singletons. The material sequenced was blood. The origin of the receptors is a young man in good health.

The rearrangement uses TRBV12-3 or TRBV12-4 and TRBJ2-7, with a tentative D call TRBD1 (5 bases). Between the trimmed V and J ends, which lost 6 bases and 3 bases, there was a span of 12 bases. The CDR3 spans 13 residues. The CDR3 region is CASRLTGNYEQYF. CDR3 DNA: TGTGCCAGCAGGCTAACAGGAAACTACGAGCAGTACTTC.

In the case of this clonotype: One end of the junction varies from germline; a read error may be responsible. CDR3 bases: TGTGCCAACAGCCAAAACTCATTCTACGAGCAGTACTTC. It yields the protein CANSQNSFYEQYF. V usage is TRBV3-1 and J usage is TRBJ2-1; D call uncertain. The DNA end is more similar to TRBJ2-7, so the J call may be wrong. The V gene's germline CDR1 is LGHDT and CDR2 YNNKEL (reference sequence). The CDR3 consists of 13 residues.